The 32 T cell receptor beta chains reported below all come from one sample, sequenced in a study of blood T cell repertoires in COVID-19. Data came from immunoSEQ multiplex PCR; TCRdb stores just in-frame clones and leaves some out. The sample has 260,000 or so clones, about 87% seen once. The sample was peripheral blood. The receptors derive from a human donor in a cohort sampled during active COVID-19.

Here the CDR3 reads CASSFGGGKAFF. The CDR3 DNA reads TGTGCCAGCAGTTTTGGGGGGGGTAAAGCTTTCTTT. J is TRBJ1-1 and V is TRBV12-3 or TRBV12-4; weak D call: TRBD1 (5 bases). The CDR3 consists of 12 residues. V lost 3 bases and J 9 bases, leaving 11 bases between the germline ends.

V gene TRBV7-9 combines with J gene TRBJ2-3; D is perhaps TRBD2 (6 bases). CDR1 and CDR2 from the germline V gene are SEHNR and FQNEAQ (reference sequence). The CDR3 totals 13 residues. The ends were cut back, 6 bases at V and 4 bases at J, with 11 bases in the middle. CDR3 loop: CASSFGGSDTQYF. The CDR3 DNA reads as TGTGCCAGCAGTTTTGGGGGGTCAGATACGCAGTATTTT. Using reference TRBV7-9 and TRBJ2-3 for the parts outside the CDR3, the full variable domain is DTGVSQNPRHKITKRGQNVTFRCDPISEHNRLYWYRQTLGQGPEFLTYFQNEAQLEKSRLLSDRFSAERPKGSFSTLEIQRTEQGDSAMYLCASSFGGSDTQYFGPGTRLTVL.

The chain has TRBV5-1 and TRBJ2-3; a weak D match, TRBD2 (5 bases). V dropped 8 bases and J dropped 1 base, with 14 bases sitting between them. The CDR3 length is 14 residues. Looked up from germline, CDR1 is SGHRS and CDR2 is YFSETQ. The CDR3 coding sequence is TGCGCCAGTGCCTTGGCGGGCGGCACAGATACGCAGTATTTT. Translation gives CASALAGGTDTQYF. The full variable domain, rest sourced from reference TRBV5-1 and TRBJ2-3, is KAGVTQTPRYLIKTRGQQVTLSCSPISGHRSVSWYQQTPGQGLQFLFEYFSETQRNKGNFPGRFSGRQFSNSRSEMNVSTLELGDSALYLCASALAGGTDTQYFGPGTRLTVL.

This clone was seen only once. This chain links TRBV5-5 with TRBJ2-7; 7 bases agree with TRBD1. This CDR3 has 16 residues. CDR1 and CDR2 (germline): SGHKS, YYEKEE (reference sequence). The V and J ends lost 1 base and 2 bases, in that order; junction bases with no gene match: 9. The CDR3 region is CASSLNPTGQTYEQYF. The CDR3 DNA follows: TGTGCCAGCAGCTTGAACCCTACGGGACAGACCTACGAGCAGTACTTC.

This clone was seen once. The V and J genes are TRBV18 and TRBJ1-5, with D maybe TRBD1 (5 bases). The CDR3 sequence is 14 residues long. Looked up from germline, CDR1 is KGHSH and CDR2 is LQKENI. The V end was cut by 4 bases, the J end by 3 bases, with 10 bases between. CDR3 sequence: CASSRQQDNQPQHF. CDR3 DNA: TGTGCCAGCTCACGACAGCAAGACAATCAGCCCCAGCATTTT. The entire variable domain, with the rest obtained from reference TRBV18 and TRBJ1-5, is as follows: NAGVMQNPRHLVRRRGQEARLRCSPMKGHSHVYWYRQLPEEGLKFMVYLQKENIIDESGMPKERFSAEFPKEGPSILRIQQVVRGDSAAYFCASSRQQDNQPQHFGDGTRLSIL.

This clone was observed a single time. The CDR3 spells CASSLQPRGASGTEAFF. DNA of the CDR3: TGCGCCAGCAGCTTACAACCCCGGGGGGCTAGTGGCACTGAAGCTTTCTTT. This chain uses TRBV5-1 with TRBJ1-1; possibly TRBD1 for D (6 bases). The CDR3 sequence is 17 residues long. V was shortened by 2 bases and J by 4 bases, with 21 bases between the two germline ends. Germline V gene data show CDR1 as SGHRS and CDR2 as YFSETQ.

J is TRBJ2-7 and V is TRBV3-1 (or the pseudogene TRBV3-2); D remains ambiguous. CDR1 is LGHDT and CDR2 is YNNKEL in the germline V gene (reference sequence). The CDR3 length is 13 residues. The ends were cut back, 4 bases at V and 3 bases at J, with 10 bases in the middle. Here the CDR3 reads CASSRVDIYEQYF. CDR3 sequence (DNA): TGTGCCAGCAGCCGGGTTGACATCTACGAGCAGTACTTC.

The genes are TRBV6-7 and TRBJ1-2, with D possibly matching TRBD1 (5 bases). TRBV6-7 is an open reading frame, and its role is uncertain. Trimming removed 7 bases from V and 7 bases from J, with 13 bases in between. The CDR3 contains 12 residues. DNA for the CDR3: TGTGCCAGCAACCCGGACATTCCTGGCTACACCTTC. It specifies CASNPDIPGYTF.

The V and J genes are TRBV13 and TRBJ1-1; D uncertain. The CDR3 totals 17 residues. Germline CDR1 and CDR2: PRHDT and FYEKMQ (reference sequence). Trimming took 2 bases from V and 4 from J, leaving 20 bases between them. The DNA for the CDR3 is TGTGCCAGCAGCTTACTAGGGCGAATTATAGCGGGCACTGAAGCTTTCTTT. Translating gives CASSLLGRIIAGTEAFF.

This clone was counted once. The chain has TRBV11-3 and TRBJ1-2; 8 nucleotides line up with TRBD1. Germline CDR1 is SGHNT and CDR2 is YENEEA. The CDR3 covers 19 residues. With 0 bases clipped from V and 4 bases from J, the junction kept 16 bases outside the gene matches. CDR3 in amino acids: CASSLECFRRTGCLYGYTF. DNA of the CDR3: TGTGCCAGCAGCTTAGAGTGCTTTAGGAGGACAGGGTGCCTCTATGGCTACACCTTC.

The J gene is TRBJ1-1, the V gene TRBV7-6; D is perhaps TRBD1 (6 bases). Germline-derived CDR1 and CDR2 are SGHVS and FNYEAQ. V lost 5 bases and J 0 bases, leaving 28 bases between the germline ends. This CDR3 spans 20 amino acids. The CDR3 loop reads CASSPGGGGSLGKMNTEAFF. CDR3 in DNA: TGTGCCAGCAGCCCCGGGGGCGGGGGCTCCCTGGGAAAAATGAACACTGAAGCTTTCTTT. Using reference TRBV7-6 and TRBJ1-1 for the parts outside the CDR3, the full variable domain is GAGVSQSPRYKVTKRGQDVALRCDPISGHVSLYWYRQALGQGPEFLTYFNYEAQQDKSGLPNDRFSAERPEGSISTLTIQRTEQRDSAMYRCASSPGGGGSLGKMNTEAFFGQGTRLTVV.

The rearrangement joins TRBV7-2 to TRBJ1-1; TRBD1 might be the D (6 bases). The V end lost 8 bases, the J end lost 1 base, and 14 bases lay between the germline ends. The CDR3 totals 14 residues. CDR1 and CDR2 from the germline V gene are SGHTA and FQGNSA. The CDR3 reads CASAQRTENTEAFF. In DNA, the CDR3 is TGTGCCAGCGCACAACGGACAGAGAACACTGAAGCTTTCTTT.

The J gene is TRBJ2-7, the V gene TRBV4-1; 8 positions match TRBD1. The V segment lost 0 bases and the J segment 6 bases; nucleotides outside the gene matches: 4. The germline CDR1 and CDR2 sequences are MGHRA and YSYEKL. The CDR3 runs 14 residues. CDR3 DNA sequence: TGCGCCAGCAGCCAAGATCGGACAGGGAGCGAGCAGTACTTC. Translated: CASSQDRTGSEQYF.

The chain employs TRBV5-8 and TRBJ1-1; D perhaps matches TRBD1 (6 bases). Trimming left V 5 bases short and J 6 bases short, with 20 bases between. Germline-derived CDR1 and CDR2 are SGHTS and YDEGEE. The CDR3 runs to 15 residues. Here the CDR3 reads CASSRGTTPGPEAFF. CDR3 bases: TGTGCCAGCAGTAGGGGGACCACTCCAGGCCCTGAAGCTTTCTTT.

The chain recombines TRBV6-4 with TRBJ1-1; 8 bases agree with TRBD1. The V gene's germline CDR1 is MRHNA and CDR2 SNTAGT. This CDR3 is built from 14 residues. V gave up 6 bases and J gave up 3 bases; unmatched junction bases: 6. CDR3 residues: CASSQTGDDTEAFF. In nucleotides, the CDR3 is TGTGCCAGCAGCCAGACAGGGGACGACACTGAAGCTTTCTTT.

This chain connects TRBV2 to TRBJ2-7; D may be TRBD1 (5 bases). Germline assignment: CDR1 SNHLY and CDR2 FYNNEI. V gave up 4 bases and J gave up 4 bases, with 14 bases separating them. CDR3 length: 14 amino acids. This chain's CDR3 is CASSANRIQYEQYF. CDR3 sequence (DNA): TGTGCCAGCAGTGCGAACAGGATACAATACGAGCAGTACTTC.

The chain is built from TRBV3-1 (or the pseudogene TRBV3-2) and TRBJ2-7; D is possibly TRBD2 (6 bases). The V end was cut by 2 bases, the J end by 3 bases, with 17 bases between. CDR1 is LGHDT, CDR2 YNNKEL, per germline (reference sequence). The CDR3 extends over 16 amino acids. The CDR3: CASSQFFNGSFYEQYF. CDR3 nucleotide sequence: TGTGCCAGCAGCCAATTTTTTAACGGGAGCTTCTACGAGCAGTACTTC.

The J gene is TRBJ2-1, the V gene TRBV29-1, with 10 bases aligning to TRBD2. V lost 6 bases to trimming and J lost 7 bases; unmatched junction nucleotides: 12. This CDR3 comprises 15 residues. Germline values: CDR1 SQVTM, CDR2 ANQGSEA. CDR3: CSVYKTSGKKNEQFF. The CDR3 nucleotides read TGCAGCGTATATAAAACTAGCGGGAAGAAGAATGAGCAGTTCTTC.

The V and J genes are TRBV3-1 (or the pseudogene TRBV3-2) and TRBJ1-6; TRBD1 matches at 9 bases. Germline values: CDR1 LGHDT, CDR2 YNNKEL (reference sequence). V lost 4 bases and J lost 6; bases outside the gene matches: 4. CDR3 length equals 15 residues. CDR3 nucleotide sequence: TGTGCCAGCAGCCTGGTGACAGGGGGTAATTCACCCCTCCACTTT. This codes for CASSLVTGGNSPLHF.

V usage is TRBV7-3 and J usage is TRBJ2-2, with D perhaps matching TRBD1 (5 bases). CDR1 is SGHTA, CDR2 FQGTGA, per germline. The CDR3 runs to 15 residues. Trimming removed 5 bases from V and 4 bases from J, with 14 bases in between. The CDR3 DNA sequence: TGTGCCAGCAGCCCCCAACAGGTGGGCACCGGGGAGCTGTTTTTT. This translates into CASSPQQVGTGELFF.

The gene calls are TRBV15 and TRBJ2-2, with D possibly matching TRBD2 (6 bases). This CDR3 has 17 amino acids. V was clipped by 1 base and J by 7 bases, with 19 bases between them. Germline V gene data show CDR1 as LNHNV and CDR2 as YYDKDF (reference sequence). CDR3 sequence reads: CATSRVPRGIGHGELFF. The CDR3 nucleotides are TGTGCCACCAGCAGAGTTCCGCGGGGAATAGGTCACGGGGAGCTGTTTTTT.

The chain joins TRBV7-2 to TRBJ2-7, with D possibly matching TRBD2 (6 bases). The V gene lost 5 bases and the J gene lost 5 bases, with 16 bases spanning the gap. Germline lookup yields CDR1 SGHTA and CDR2 FQGNSA. The CDR3 loop spans 14 amino acids. This CDR3 is CASSRRRGGNEQYF. The CDR3 bases are TGTGCCAGCAGCCGGCGGAGGGGCGGGAACGAGCAGTACTTC.

The chain is built from TRBV29-1 and TRBJ1-2; no firm D call. Germline CDR1 SQVTM, CDR2 ANQGSEA. Trimming pared 4 bases from V and 0 bases from J, leaving 9 bases between. The CDR3 has 13 amino acids. The CDR3 is CSVAFAANYGYTF. CDR3 DNA: TGCAGCGTTGCGTTCGCAGCTAACTATGGCTACACCTTC.

This rearrangement joins TRBV3-1 (or the pseudogene TRBV3-2) to TRBJ2-7; D gene uncertain. The CDR3 sequence is 13 residues long. Trimming removed 0 bases at V and 4 bases at J, with 7 bases between. Germline V CDR1 and CDR2: LGHDT, YNNKEL (reference sequence). The CDR3 nucleotides are TGTGCCAGCAGCCAAGATGCAGCGTACGAGCAGTACTTC. The encoded protein is CASSQDAAYEQYF.

The chain combines TRBV11-2 with TRBJ1-1; possibly TRBD1 for D (6 bases). The CDR3 covers 15 residues. Germline values: CDR1 SGHAT, CDR2 FQNNGV. V was pared by 5 bases and J by 1 base, with 14 bases between. CDR3 in DNA: TGTGCCAGCAGCCCAGGACAGAGGGCGAACACTGAAGCTTTCTTT. This gives the protein CASSPGQRANTEAFF.

The chain couples TRBV5-1 to TRBJ2-5; the match to TRBD2 covers 8 bases. The germline gives CDR1 SGHRS, CDR2 YFSETQ. J lost 0 bases, V lost 1 base, and 2 bases had no gene match. This CDR3 region has 15 residues. In DNA form, the CDR3 reads TGCGCCAGCAGCTTGCCGGGGGGGTACCAAGAGACCCAGTACTTC. Translating gives CASSLPGGYQETQYF.

V is TRBV7-9 and J is TRBJ1-4; a weak D match, TRBD1 (6 bases). V gave up 4 bases and J gave up 0 bases, with 9 bases separating them. This CDR3 is built from 15 residues. Germline-derived CDR1 and CDR2 are SEHNR and FQNEAQ (reference sequence). The CDR3 spells CASSSRGATNEKLFF. Written as DNA, the CDR3 is TGTGCCAGCAGCTCCAGGGGTGCAACTAATGAAAAACTGTTTTTT.

In nucleotides, the CDR3 is TGCGCCAGCAGCCAAGGGACAGGGGGGGCATACCAGCAGTACTTC. Protein: CASSQGTGGAYQQYF. This chain uses TRBV4-3 with TRBJ2-7, with 10 bases identical to TRBD1. Germline values: CDR1 LGHNA, CDR2 YSLEER. V lost 1 base and J lost 8; bases outside the gene matches: 8. The CDR3 has 15 amino acids.

This clone was seen a single time. The chain carries TRBV19 and TRBJ2-1; D possibly corresponds to TRBD2 (5 bases). Germline V gives CDR1 LNHDA, CDR2 SQIVND (reference sequence). Trimming took off 9 bases at V and 5 bases at J, with 17 bases between the two ends. The CDR3 length is 14 residues. CDR3 in amino acids: CASNPASHHNEQFF. The CDR3 DNA reads as TGTGCCAGCAACCCCGCTAGCCACCACAATGAGCAGTTCTTC.

The chain uses TRBV9 and TRBJ1-2; TRBD1 might be the D (6 bases). The germline V gene encodes CDR1 SGDLS and CDR2 YYNGEE. V was cut by 0 bases and J by 8 bases, with 14 bases left in between. The CDR3 extends over 14 amino acids. The CDR3 protein is CASSVGVQGQGYTF. The CDR3 bases are TGTGCCAGCAGCGTAGGGGTTCAGGGGCAGGGCTACACCTTC.

The J gene is TRBJ2-1, the V gene TRBV11-3, with TRBD1 identical over 8 bases. V shed 5 bases and J 8 bases; nucleotides not matched to a gene: 5. There are 13 residues in the CDR3. In germline, CDR1 is SGHNT, CDR2 YENEEA. DNA of the CDR3: TGTGCCAGCAGCCACGACAGGGGAGATGAGCAGTTCTTC. This gives the protein CASSHDRGDEQFF. Full variable domain (remainder filled in from reference TRBV11-3 and TRBJ2-1): EAGVVQSPRYKIIEKKQPVAFWCNPISGHNTLYWYLQNLGQGPELLIRYENEEAVDDSQLPKDRFSAERLKGVDSTLKIQPAELGDSAVYLCASSHDRGDEQFFGPGTRLTVL.

The chain couples TRBV28 to TRBJ2-5; 9 bases line up with TRBD1. The CDR3 covers 16 residues. J gave up 6 bases and V 7 bases, and 15 bases lay outside the gene matches. Germline lookup yields CDR1 MDHEN and CDR2 SYDVKM. The CDR3 DNA is TGTGCCAGCACCCGGGGGACAGGGTGGGGCAAAAAGACCCAGTACTTC. It specifies CASTRGTGWGKKTQYF.